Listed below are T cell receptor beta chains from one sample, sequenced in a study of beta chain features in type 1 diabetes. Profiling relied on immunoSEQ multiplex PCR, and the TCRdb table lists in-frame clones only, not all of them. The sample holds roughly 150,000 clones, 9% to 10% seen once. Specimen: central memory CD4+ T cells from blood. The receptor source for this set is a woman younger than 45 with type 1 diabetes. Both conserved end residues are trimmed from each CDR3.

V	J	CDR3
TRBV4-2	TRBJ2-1	ASSLWASGSYNEQF
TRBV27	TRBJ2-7	ASSFWPYEQY
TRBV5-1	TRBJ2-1	ASSPGLAGNEQF
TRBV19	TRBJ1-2	ASSGGTALNYGYT
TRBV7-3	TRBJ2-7	ASSPGTSGYEQY
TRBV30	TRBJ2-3	AWSLGLAGTDTQY
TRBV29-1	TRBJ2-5	SVGRDILRETQY
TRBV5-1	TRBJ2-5	ASSRTSGRGAGRAQY
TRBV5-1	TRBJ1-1	AQSGYRDRENTEAF
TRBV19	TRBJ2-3	ASSIQGADTQY
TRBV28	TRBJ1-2	ASSGDRWWNGYT
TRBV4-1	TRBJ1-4	ASSQDTQPLRTNEKLF
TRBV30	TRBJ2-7	APGQGGYEQY
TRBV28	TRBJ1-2	ASRGDRAYGYT
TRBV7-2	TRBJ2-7	ASSLDASGSPYEQY
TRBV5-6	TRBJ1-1	ASSFDRVSTEAF
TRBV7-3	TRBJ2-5	ASSLVRGGQETQY
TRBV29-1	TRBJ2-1	SVTGTSGYNEQF
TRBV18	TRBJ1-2	ASSPGTGRHGYT
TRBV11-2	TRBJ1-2	ASSPLTGGNYGYT
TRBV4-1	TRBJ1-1	ASSQDLGRLMNTEAF
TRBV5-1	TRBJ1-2	ASSPVAEYGYT
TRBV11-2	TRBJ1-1	ASSPGQTEAF
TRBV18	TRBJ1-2	ASSPGTGPGYGYT
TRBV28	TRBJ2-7	ASSPPGTGRYEQY
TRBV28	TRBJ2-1	ASSLPSREQF
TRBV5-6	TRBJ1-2	ASTLDRPTGYT
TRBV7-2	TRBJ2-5	ASSSIRETQY
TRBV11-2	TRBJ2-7	ASSTGFYEQY
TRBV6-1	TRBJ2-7	ATSDRGSYEQY
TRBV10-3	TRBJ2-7	AIQNAGEQY
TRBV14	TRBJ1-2	ASSQLGTQGNYGYT
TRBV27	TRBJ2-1	ASSLSIAGYNEQF
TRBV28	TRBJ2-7	ASSFLAGSYEQY
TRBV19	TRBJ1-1	ASTMRTVLTEAF
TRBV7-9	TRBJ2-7	ASSLGAGKSFYEQY
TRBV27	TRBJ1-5	ASSLEGVEQPQH
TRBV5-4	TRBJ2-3	ASSYGTSGNTDTQY
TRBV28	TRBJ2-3	ASTGSGAVGDTQY
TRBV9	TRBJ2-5	ASSVGLARLQETQY